This entry features one T cell receptor (beta chain) sequence. What it binds is not known. This sample is drawn from a study of radiation and T cells in renal cell carcinoma. The length of the CDR3 is 15 residues. The germline CDR1 and CDR2 sequences are SEHNR and FQNEAQ (reference sequence). With V trimmed by 5 bases and J by 2 bases, 7 bases remained unmatched. Profiling relied on immunoSEQ multiplex PCR, and the TCRdb table lists in-frame clones only, not all of them. This sample has around 4,000 clones, with roughly 58% found just once. Treatment given: 15 Gy SBRT to primary tumor, nephrectomy 4 weeks later. Findings and limits, study-wide: Tumor samples were small regions of around 0.91 g. Irradiated tumors had higher TCR clonality than control tumors.

This sequence was found in a woman aged 55-70 years with renal cell carcinoma. The chain has TRBV7-9 and TRBJ2-3, with 7 bases matching TRBD2. Sequencing used tumor tissue, obtained from a patient whose treatment included radiotherapy and nephrectomy. The CDR3 sequence is CASSRTSDYTDTQYF. The CDR3 DNA follows: TGTGCCAGCAGCCGCACTAGCGATTACACAGATACGCAGTATTTT.